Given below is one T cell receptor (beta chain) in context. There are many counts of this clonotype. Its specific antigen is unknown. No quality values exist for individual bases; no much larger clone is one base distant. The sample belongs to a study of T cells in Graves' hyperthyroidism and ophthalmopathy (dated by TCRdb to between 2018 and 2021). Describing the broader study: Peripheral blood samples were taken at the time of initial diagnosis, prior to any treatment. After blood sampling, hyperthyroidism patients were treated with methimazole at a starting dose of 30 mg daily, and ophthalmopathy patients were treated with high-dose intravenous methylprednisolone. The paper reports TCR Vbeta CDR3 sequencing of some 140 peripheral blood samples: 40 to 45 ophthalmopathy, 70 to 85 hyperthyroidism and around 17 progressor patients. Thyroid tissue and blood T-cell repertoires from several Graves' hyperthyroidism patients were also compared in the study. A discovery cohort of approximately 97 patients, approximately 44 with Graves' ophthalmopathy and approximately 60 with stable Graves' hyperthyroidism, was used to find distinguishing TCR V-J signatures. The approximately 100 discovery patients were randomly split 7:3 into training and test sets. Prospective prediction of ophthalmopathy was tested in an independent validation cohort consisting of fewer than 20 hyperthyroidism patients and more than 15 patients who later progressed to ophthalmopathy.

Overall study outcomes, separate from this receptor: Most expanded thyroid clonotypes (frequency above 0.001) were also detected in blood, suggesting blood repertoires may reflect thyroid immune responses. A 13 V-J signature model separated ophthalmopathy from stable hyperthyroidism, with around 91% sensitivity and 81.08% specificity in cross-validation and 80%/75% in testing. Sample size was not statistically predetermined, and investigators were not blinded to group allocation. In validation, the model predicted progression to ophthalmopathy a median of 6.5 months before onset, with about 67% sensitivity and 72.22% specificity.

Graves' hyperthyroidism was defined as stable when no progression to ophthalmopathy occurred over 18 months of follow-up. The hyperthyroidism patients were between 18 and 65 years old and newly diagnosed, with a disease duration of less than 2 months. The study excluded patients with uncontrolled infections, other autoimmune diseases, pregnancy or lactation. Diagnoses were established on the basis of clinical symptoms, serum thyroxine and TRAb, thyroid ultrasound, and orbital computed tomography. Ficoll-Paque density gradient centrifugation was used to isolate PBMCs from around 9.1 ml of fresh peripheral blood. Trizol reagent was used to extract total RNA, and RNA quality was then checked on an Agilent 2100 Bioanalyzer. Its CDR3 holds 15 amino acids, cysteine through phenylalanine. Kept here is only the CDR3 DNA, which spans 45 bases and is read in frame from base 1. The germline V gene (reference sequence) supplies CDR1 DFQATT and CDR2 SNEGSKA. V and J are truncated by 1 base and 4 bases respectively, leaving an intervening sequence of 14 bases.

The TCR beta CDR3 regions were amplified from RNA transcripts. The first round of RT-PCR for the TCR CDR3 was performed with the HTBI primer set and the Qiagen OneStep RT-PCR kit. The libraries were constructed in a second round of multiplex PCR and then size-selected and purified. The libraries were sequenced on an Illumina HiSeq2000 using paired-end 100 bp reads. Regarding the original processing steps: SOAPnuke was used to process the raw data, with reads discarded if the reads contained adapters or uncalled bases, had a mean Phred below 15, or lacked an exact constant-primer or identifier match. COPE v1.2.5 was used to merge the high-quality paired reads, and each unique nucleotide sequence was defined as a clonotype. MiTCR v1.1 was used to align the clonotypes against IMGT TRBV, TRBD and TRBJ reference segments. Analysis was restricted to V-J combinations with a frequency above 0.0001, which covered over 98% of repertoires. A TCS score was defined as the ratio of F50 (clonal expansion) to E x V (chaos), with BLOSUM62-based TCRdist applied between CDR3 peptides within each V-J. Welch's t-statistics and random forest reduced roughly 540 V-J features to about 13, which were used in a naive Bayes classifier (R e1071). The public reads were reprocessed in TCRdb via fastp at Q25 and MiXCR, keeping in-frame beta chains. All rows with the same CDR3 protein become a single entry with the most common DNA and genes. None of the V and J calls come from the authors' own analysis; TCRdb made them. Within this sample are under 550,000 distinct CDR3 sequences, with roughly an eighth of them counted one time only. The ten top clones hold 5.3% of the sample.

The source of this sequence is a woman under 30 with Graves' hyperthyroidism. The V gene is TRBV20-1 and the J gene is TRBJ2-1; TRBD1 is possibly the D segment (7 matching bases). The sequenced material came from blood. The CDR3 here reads CSARVGGTVYNEQFF. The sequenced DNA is TGCAGTGCTAGAGTAGGGGGGACAGTTTACAATGAGCAGTTCTTC.